The clone carrying this TCR beta chain occurred a few times. Its antigen is currently unknown. This sample stems from a study of long-term antiretroviral therapy in people with HIV. General observations from the study: Diversity increased after ART yet remained lower than in transplant donor controls. The range of CDR3 lengths in HIV repertoires proved narrower than that found in controls.

Treatment locations for all participants with HIV were in the United States. Cryopreserved PBMC numbered roughly 0.9-11 million per sample before DNA extraction. It was version v3.0 of the immunoSEQ assay that was run at survey level. Clones were sequenced by immunoSEQ multiplex PCR, and TCRdb holds only the in-frame ones, with some missing. The sample carries fewer than 35,000 clones, less than 98% recorded once. CDR1 SGHDN and CDR2 FVKESK come from the germline V gene. This CDR3 has 14 amino acids. The V and J ends lost 2 bases and 8 bases respectively, with 13 bases between them. The TCR originated in a man younger than 45 with HIV. The sequences come from unsorted PBMCs, collected 6.9 years after starting antiretroviral therapy. This chain joins TRBV14 and TRBJ2-1; the D call may be TRBD1 or TRBD2 (5 bases each). In DNA form, the CDR3 reads TGTGCCAGCAGCCAATCGGGCATGGGGGATGAGCAGTTCTTC. Translation: CASSQSGMGDEQFF.